This T cell receptor (beta chain) appears in the sequencing data of a study of cytomegalovirus exposure and HLA in healthy donors. The study, taken as a whole, reports: 87-base-pair reads could not separate some V segments, including TRBV6-2 and TRBV6-3. A few CMV-associated chains were confirmed in vitro to be specific for CMV antigens.

Germline lookup yields CDR1 MDHEN and CDR2 SYDVKM. The CDR3 consists of 14 residues. The V end was cut by 5 bases, the J end by 7 bases, with 17 bases between. This PCR relied on a set of 60 Vbeta primers and 13 Jbeta primers. Sequenced by immunoSEQ multiplex PCR; TCRdb stores in-frame clones only, minus some. The profile shows approximately 160,000 clones, roughly 80% of them singletons. This clone has just a few counts. Its antigen is as yet unknown. The sequence derives from a male donor in good health and CMV-seronegative. The chain links TRBV28 to TRBJ2-5; TRBD2 is a possible D gene (5 bases). The specimen was PBMCs. The CDR3 protein is CASSPVRGRMTQYF. CDR3 bases: TGTGCCAGCAGTCCCGTCCGGGGAAGGATGACCCAGTACTTC.